This TCR beta chain appears in the sequencing data of a study of control samples from healthy donors and cancer patients. Some clones are missing from TCRdb's copy, which holds only in-frame ones; the method was immunoSEQ multiplex PCR. Here the sample spans about 94,000 clones, approximately 90% being singletons. Trimming cost V 6 bases and J 2 bases; bases outside gene matches: 5. Germline-derived CDR1 and CDR2 are SEHNR and FQNEAQ (reference sequence). The CDR3 extends over 15 amino acids. Sequencing was performed on blood. This chain connects TRBV7-9 to TRBJ1-4; 8 nucleotides match TRBD1. The TCR originated in a woman between 45 and 65 years old in good health. This chain's CDR3 is CASSRQGLTNEKLFF. CDR3 coding DNA: TGTGCCAGCAGTCGACAGGGGCTCACTAATGAAAAACTGTTTTTT.